Each of the 12 T cell receptor beta chains below was sequenced from the same sample in a study of cytomegalovirus exposure and HLA in healthy donors. Using immunoSEQ multiplex PCR, the repertoire was profiled, and TCRdb retains in-frame clones only, with some absent. This table has 50,000 or so clones, roughly nine tenths appearing once. Sequenced sample: PBMCs. These receptors all come from a woman in her twenties or thirties in good health and CMV-seronegative.

V usage is TRBV5-4 and J usage is TRBJ2-1; 16 nucleotides agree with TRBD2. The CDR3 contains 18 residues. J lost 7 bases, V lost 3 bases, and 10 bases had no gene match. The germline gives CDR1 SGHNT, CDR2 YYREEE (reference sequence). In nucleotides, the CDR3 is TGTGCCAGCAGCTCCGGGACTAGCGGGAGGGCCGGGGTAAATGAGCAGTTCTTC. It codes for CASSSGTSGRAGVNEQFF.

J is TRBJ1-4 and V is TRBV19, with 7 bases aligning to TRBD1. The CDR3 is 16 residues long. The germline V gene encodes CDR1 LNHDA and CDR2 SQIVND (reference sequence). V was clipped by 8 bases and J by 0 bases; unmatched bases: 9. The CDR3 reads CASLGTAESTNEKLFF. Written as DNA, the CDR3 is TGTGCCAGTCTCGGGACAGCCGAATCAACTAATGAAAAACTGTTTTTT.

The chain links TRBV4-1 to TRBJ1-1; TRBD1 matches at 9 bases. V lost 0 bases and J lost 5; bases outside the gene matches: 16. CDR3 size: 19 residues. CDR1 and CDR2 (germline): MGHRA, YSYEKL. Here the CDR3 DNA reads TGCGCCAGCAGCCAAGAAAGGCCCGGACAGGGGATGTTACGAACTGAAGCTTTCTTT. It is translated as CASSQERPGQGMLRTEAFF.

The V gene is TRBV19, the J gene TRBJ1-2; unclear D gene. There are 14 residues in the CDR3. Germline CDR1 and CDR2: LNHDA and SQIVND (reference sequence). Trimming removed 3 bases at V and 0 bases at J, with 8 bases between. This CDR3 reads CASSIWGANYGYTF. DNA of the CDR3: TGTGCCAGTAGTATCTGGGGAGCTAACTATGGCTACACCTTC.

This chain joins TRBV5-1 and TRBJ1-1, with no clear D. The CDR3 is 12 amino acids. The germline CDR1 and CDR2 sequences are SGHRS and YFSETQ. The V gene lost 4 bases and the J gene lost 6 bases, with 10 bases spanning the gap. The CDR3 DNA sequence: TGCGCCAGCAGCCCACTCGGGGCTGAAGCTTTCTTT. This translates into CASSPLGAEAFF.

This clone was detected a few times. The chain combines TRBV2 with TRBJ1-5; D ambiguous. The CDR3 loop spans 14 amino acids. The germline CDR1 and CDR2 sequences are SNHLY and FYNNEI. V was shortened by 11 bases and J by 2 bases, with 16 bases between the two germline ends. The CDR3 region is CASRRVGGNQPQHF. The CDR3 DNA reads TGTGCCTCACGGCGGGTGGGTGGCAATCAGCCCCAGCATTTT.

This clone occurred once. The rearrangement links TRBV5-7 to TRBJ2-7; 9 nucleotides line up with TRBD2. TRBV5-7 is an ORF for which the function is uncertain. This CDR3 comprises 17 residues. V shed 3 bases and J 0 bases; nucleotides not matched to a gene: 10. CDR3 sequence reads: CASSWEPLAGDSYEQYF. For the CDR3, the DNA is TGTGCCAGCAGCTGGGAACCACTAGCGGGTGACTCCTACGAGCAGTACTTC.

V gene TRBV7-3 combines with J gene TRBJ2-1; 8 bases map to TRBD1. Germline V gene data show CDR1 as SGHTA and CDR2 as FQGTGA. Trimming cost V 5 bases and J 9 bases; bases outside gene matches: 6. The CDR3 loop spans 13 amino acids. DNA of the CDR3: TGTGCCAGCAGCGAGCAGGGGGCAGGTGAGCAGTTCTTC. As protein: CASSEQGAGEQFF.

The chain has TRBV18 and TRBJ1-1; D gene ambiguous. Germline V gene sequence: CDR1 KGHSH, CDR2 LQKENI. The V end lost 5 bases, the J end lost 3 bases, and 10 bases lay between the germline ends. The CDR3 is 13 amino acids. The CDR3 nucleotides are TGTGCCAGCTCAGCAGATGAGGACACTGAAGCTTTCTTT. Translated: CASSADEDTEAFF.

The CDR3 DNA reads as TGTGCCAGCAGCACAAGACTAGCGGGGTACACAGATACGCAGTATTTT. The encoded protein is CASSTRLAGYTDTQYF. This chain links TRBV7-2 with TRBJ2-3; 11 positions agree with TRBD2. Germline V gene data show CDR1 as SGHTA and CDR2 as FQGNSA. With 5 bases clipped from V and 2 bases from J, the junction kept 6 bases outside the gene matches. The CDR3 totals 16 residues.

The chain is built from TRBV14 and TRBJ2-5; 8 bases line up with TRBD2. This CDR3 has 17 amino acids. V trimming: 4 bases; J trimming: 4 bases; junction bases outside the gene matches: 14. Germline CDR1 and CDR2: SGHDN and FVKESK. CDR3 region: CASSPLGAGVGRETQYF. The CDR3 bases are TGTGCCAGCAGCCCCCTAGGAGCGGGGGTCGGACGAGAGACCCAGTACTTC.

The sample holds one count of this clone. The junction differs from germline at one of its ends, possibly a read error. The chain recombines TRBV9 with TRBJ2-3; D remains unclear. The CDR3 sequence is 13 residues long. Germline CDR1 SGDLS, CDR2 YYNGEE. The CDR3 loop reads CASSVDSPDTQYF. Written as DNA, the CDR3 is TGTGCCAGCAGTGTAGACTCGCCAGATACGCAGTATTTT.